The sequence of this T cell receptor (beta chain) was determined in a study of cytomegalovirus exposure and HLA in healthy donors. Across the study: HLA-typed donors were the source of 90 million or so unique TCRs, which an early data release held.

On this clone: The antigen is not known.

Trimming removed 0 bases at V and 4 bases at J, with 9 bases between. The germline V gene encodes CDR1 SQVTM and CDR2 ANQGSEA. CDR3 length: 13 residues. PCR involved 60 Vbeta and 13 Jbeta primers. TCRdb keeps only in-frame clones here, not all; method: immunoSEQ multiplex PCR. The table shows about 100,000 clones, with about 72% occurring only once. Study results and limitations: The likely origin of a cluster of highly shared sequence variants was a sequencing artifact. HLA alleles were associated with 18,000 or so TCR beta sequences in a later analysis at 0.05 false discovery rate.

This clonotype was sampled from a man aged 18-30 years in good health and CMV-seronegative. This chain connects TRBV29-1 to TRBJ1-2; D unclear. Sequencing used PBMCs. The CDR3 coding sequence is TGCAGCGTTGAAGAAGGAGGTTCCTATGGCTACACCTTC. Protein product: CSVEEGGSYGYTF.